Listed below are T cell receptor beta chains from one sample, sequenced in a study of T cell repertoires in cytomegalovirus infection. TCRdb analysed the reads with MiXCR anew, one entry per CDR3 protein. The sample comprises around 270,000 distinct CDR3 sequences, around 8.7% of which are singletons, and about 15% rests with the top ten. The specimen was PBMCs. The receptors derive from a human donor in good health (CMV status not recorded). Some clones in this sample may be carry-over from other donors' samples. CDR3s include the opening cysteine and the closing phenylalanine or tryptophan. A D gene is named only where the DNA matches it firmly. Rows give clone size only sometimes, using once, few, many, or a class for an expanded clone.

abundance: few; j_gene: TRBJ1-2; v_gene: TRBV9; d_gene: TRBD1; CDR3aa: CASTLRGGTDYGYTF; CDR3nt: TGTGCCAGCACCCTCAGGGGGGGCACTGACTATGGCTACACCTTC
abundance: few; j_gene: TRBJ2-1; v_gene: TRBV11-3; d_gene: -; CDR3aa: CASSPGLRISYNEQFF; CDR3nt: TGTGCCAGCAGCCCAGGGTTACGGATCTCCTACAATGAGCAGTTCTTC
abundance: many; j_gene: TRBJ2-1; v_gene: TRBV7-2; d_gene: TRBD2; CDR3aa: CASSLQGGGYNEQFF; CDR3nt: TGTGCCAGCAGCTTACAAGGCGGGGGGTACAATGAGCAGTTCTTC
abundance: -; j_gene: TRBJ2-1; v_gene: TRBV20-1; d_gene: TRBD2; CDR3aa: CSASGGARDEQFF; CDR3nt: TGCAGTGCCAGCGGGGGGGCCAGGGATGAGCAGTTCTTC
abundance: few; j_gene: TRBJ2-7; v_gene: TRBV5-4; d_gene: -; CDR3aa: CASSLEGVSRGSEQYF; CDR3nt: TGTGCCAGCAGCTTGGAAGGGGTTTCCAGGGGCTCCGAGCAGTACTTC
abundance: many; j_gene: TRBJ1-5; v_gene: TRBV6-2/TRBV6-3; d_gene: -; CDR3aa: CASSYVAAYQPQHF; CDR3nt: TGTGCCAGCAGTTACGTTGCGGCTTATCAGCCCCAGCATTTT
abundance: few; j_gene: TRBJ1-1; v_gene: TRBV5-5; d_gene: -; CDR3aa: CASTPVLGTEAFF; CDR3nt: TGTGCCAGCACCCCCGTTCTGGGGACTGAAGCTTTCTTT
abundance: -; j_gene: TRBJ1-1; v_gene: TRBV6-6; d_gene: -; CDR3aa: CASSDRTGTEAFF; CDR3nt: TGTGCCAGCAGTGACCGGACCGGAACTGAAGCTTTCTTT
abundance: few; j_gene: TRBJ2-2; v_gene: TRBV7-6; d_gene: -; CDR3aa: CASSAGQPYTGELFF; CDR3nt: TGTGCCAGCAGCGCAGGCCAGCCTTACACCGGGGAGCTGTTTTTT
abundance: few; j_gene: TRBJ2-1; v_gene: TRBV2; d_gene: -; CDR3aa: CASKDFGNEQFF; CDR3nt: TGTGCCAGCAAGGATTTCGGCAATGAGCAGTTCTTC
abundance: -; j_gene: TRBJ2-3; v_gene: TRBV20-1; d_gene: TRBD1; CDR3aa: CSAQGMGQGTDTQYF; CDR3nt: TGCAGTGCTCAAGGGATGGGACAGGGGACAGATACGCAGTATTTT
abundance: many; j_gene: TRBJ1-1; v_gene: TRBV7-2; d_gene: TRBD1; CDR3aa: CASSFQDRGLNTEAFF; CDR3nt: TGTGCCAGCAGCTTCCAGGACAGGGGTCTTAACACTGAAGCTTTCTTT
abundance: -; j_gene: TRBJ1-2; v_gene: TRBV28; d_gene: -; CDR3aa: CVSSLLQGINYGYTF; CDR3nt: TGTGTCAGCAGTTTATTGCAGGGGATAAACTATGGCTACACCTTC
abundance: many; j_gene: TRBJ1-1; v_gene: TRBV12-3/TRBV12-4; d_gene: TRBD1; CDR3aa: CASTPQDRYAEAFF; CDR3nt: TGTGCCAGCACCCCACAGGACAGGTATGCTGAAGCTTTCTTT
abundance: -; j_gene: TRBJ2-7; v_gene: TRBV20-1; d_gene: -; CDR3aa: CSARDGAGPSGDEQYF; CDR3nt: TGCAGTGCTAGAGATGGCGCGGGACCATCTGGGGACGAGCAGTACTTC
abundance: many; j_gene: TRBJ2-5; v_gene: TRBV7-2; d_gene: TRBD1; CDR3aa: CASSFRRTGEETQYF; CDR3nt: TGTGCCAGCAGCTTCCGCCGGACAGGGGAAGAGACCCAGTACTTC
abundance: -; j_gene: TRBJ2-3; v_gene: TRBV5-1; d_gene: -; CDR3aa: CASSLDDLTDTQYF; CDR3nt: TGCGCCAGCAGCTTGGACGACCTCACAGATACGCAGTATTTT
abundance: many; j_gene: TRBJ2-7; v_gene: TRBV7-2; d_gene: TRBD1; CDR3aa: CASSPYPGTVTYEQYF; CDR3nt: TGTGCCAGCAGCCCATATCCCGGGACAGTGACCTACGAGCAGTACTTC
abundance: -; j_gene: TRBJ1-1; v_gene: TRBV27; d_gene: -; CDR3aa: CASMGGWKTEAFF; CDR3nt: TGTGCCAGCATGGGGGGCTGGAAGACTGAAGCTTTCTTT
abundance: -; j_gene: TRBJ1-5; v_gene: TRBV2; d_gene: -; CDR3aa: CASSEELGISNQPQHF; CDR3nt: TGTGCCAGCAGTGAAGAATTGGGAATTAGCAATCAGCCCCAGCATTTT
abundance: many; j_gene: TRBJ1-6; v_gene: TRBV25-1; d_gene: -; CDR3aa: CASSQRGGSYNSPLHF; CDR3nt: TGTGCCAGCAGTCAGAGGGGGGGATCCTATAATTCACCCCTCCACTTT
abundance: many; j_gene: TRBJ1-1; v_gene: TRBV7-2; d_gene: -; CDR3aa: CASSRDGGGSTEAFF; CDR3nt: TGTGCCAGCAGTCGGGACGGGGGTGGAAGCACTGAAGCTTTCTTT
abundance: many; j_gene: TRBJ2-1; v_gene: TRBV7-3; d_gene: TRBD2; CDR3aa: CASSLTSGVTYNEQFF; CDR3nt: TGTGCCAGCAGCCTTACTAGCGGGGTGACCTACAATGAGCAGTTCTTC
abundance: -; j_gene: TRBJ2-1; v_gene: TRBV2; d_gene: -; CDR3aa: CASTLRTLYNEQFF; CDR3nt: TGTGCCAGCACGTTACGGACCCTTTACAATGAGCAGTTCTTC
abundance: few; j_gene: TRBJ1-5; v_gene: TRBV20-1; d_gene: -; CDR3aa: CSAKNLISNQPQHF; CDR3nt: TGCAGTGCTAAAAACCTGATAAGCAATCAGCCCCAGCATTTT
abundance: many; j_gene: TRBJ1-5; v_gene: TRBV7-2; d_gene: -; CDR3aa: CASSPRLPNQPQHF; CDR3nt: TGTGCCAGCAGCCCCAGGTTACCCAATCAGCCCCAGCATTTT